The subject of this entry is one TCR beta chain. In the original workflow: Amplification of reference gene primers was used by the study to estimate nucleated cell counts. Clones were sequenced by immunoSEQ multiplex PCR, and TCRdb holds only the in-frame ones, with some missing. That table is the source of V, J and clone size, and D and trimming were worked out from the DNA. Of about 200,000 clones in the sample, 89% are singletons; the top ten hold about 8.8%. This sample is part of a study of blood T cell repertoires in COVID-19. Study details: COVID-19 samples, acute and convalescent, were from the United States, Italy and Spain.

Germline V CDR1 and CDR2: SGHDT, YYEEEE. The CDR3 loop spans 17 amino acids. The V end was cut by 0 bases, the J end by 4 bases, with 19 bases between. The chain has TRBV5-6 and TRBJ1-2; maybe TRBD1 (6 bases). What was sequenced was PBMCs or T cells enriched from blood (not recorded which). This sequence was found in a young woman who had recovered from COVID-19. The CDR3 is CASSLGQGNARSYGYTF. In nucleotides, the CDR3 is TGTGCCAGCAGCTTGGGCCAGGGGAATGCTAGGAGCTATGGCTACACCTTC.